A single sample is the source of the 25 T cell receptor beta chains below, sequenced in a study of T cell responses to AZD1222 COVID-19 vaccine. Sequenced by immunoSEQ multiplex PCR; TCRdb stores in-frame clones only, minus some. This table holds 85,000 to 110,000 clones, around 90% found once. This specimen was peripheral blood, taken on day 0 of AZD1222 vaccination. Receptors originate from an adult in good health.

In its sample, this clone was seen once. The gene calls are TRBV21-1 and TRBJ2-4. TRBV21-1 is listed as a pseudogene. The CDR3 is made up of 16 amino acids. The CDR3 bases are TGTGCCAGCAGCAAAGGCGACGGAAAAGCCAAAAACATTCAGTACTTC. This gives the protein CASSKGDGKAKNIQYF.

The chain uses TRBV7-9 and TRBJ2-1; 9 positions match TRBD2. J gave up 5 bases and V 7 bases, and 6 bases lay outside the gene matches. This CDR3 has 14 residues. Germline V gene data show CDR1 as SEHNR and CDR2 as FQNEAQ (reference sequence). This CDR3 reads CASIKTSGDNEQFF. The CDR3 DNA reads TGTGCCAGCATTAAGACTAGCGGTGACAATGAGCAGTTCTTC.

The genes are TRBV9 and TRBJ1-1; tentatively, D is TRBD1 (6 bases). Trimming cost V 5 bases and J 0 bases, with 14 bases left between them. From germline, CDR1 is SGDLS and CDR2 YYNGEE. This CDR3 has 15 residues. For the CDR3, the DNA is TGTGCCAGCAGTCCGAGTTACAGGGTGAACACTGAAGCTTTCTTT. It is translated as CASSPSYRVNTEAFF.

This clone was counted a single time. This chain links TRBV19 with TRBJ2-5; D is uncertain. This CDR3 is built from 13 residues. Trimming cost V 1 base and J 3 bases, with 6 bases left between them. The germline V gene has CDR1 LNHDA and CDR2 SQIVND (reference sequence). CDR3 loop: CASSIVLEETQYF. CDR3 DNA: TGTGCCAGTAGTATAGTATTAGAAGAGACCCAGTACTTC.

The V gene is TRBV29-1, the J gene TRBJ1-2; 8 bases align to TRBD1. Germline CDR1 is SQVTM and CDR2 is ANQGSEA. The CDR3 contains 13 residues. V gave up 4 bases and J gave up 3 bases; unmatched junction bases: 4. The CDR3 sequence: CSVAGTGYYGYTF. The CDR3 DNA follows: TGCAGCGTTGCCGGGACAGGCTACTATGGCTACACCTTC.

V is TRBV25-1 and J is TRBJ2-2; D unresolved. Trimming removed 4 bases from V and 3 bases from J, with 9 bases in between. This CDR3 contains 14 residues. CDR1 is MGHDK, CDR2 SYGVNS, per germline. The CDR3 nucleotides read TGTGCCAGCAGTGGGTTTGGCGACACCGGGGAGCTGTTTTTT. This encodes CASSGFGDTGELFF.

This chain joins TRBV28 and TRBJ1-5, with 7 bases that match TRBD1. This CDR3 is 14 amino acids long. J gave up 7 bases and V 6 bases, and 9 bases lay outside the gene matches. Germline CDR1 MDHEN, CDR2 SYDVKM. DNA of the CDR3: TGTGCCAGCAGACAGGGGACAGAAAAACAGCCCCAGCATTTT. Translated, it gives CASRQGTEKQPQHF.

This clone was counted once. V and J are TRBV27 and TRBJ2-1; D remains ambiguous. This CDR3 is built from 11 residues. Germline assignment: CDR1 MNHEY and CDR2 SMNVEV (reference sequence). The V gene lost 1 base and the J gene lost 10 bases, with 5 bases spanning the gap. The CDR3 sequence is CASSLLGEQFF. The CDR3 DNA reads as TGTGCCAGCAGTTTATTAGGCGAGCAGTTCTTC.

The chain carries TRBV9 and TRBJ1-6; the match to TRBD1 covers 7 bases. V dropped 3 bases and J dropped 10; count of bases not matched to a gene: 7. The germline CDR1 and CDR2 sequences are SGDLS and YYNGEE. CDR3 size: 14 residues. The CDR3 protein is CASSDRDSLSPLHF. The CDR3, as DNA: TGTGCCAGCAGCGACCGGGACAGCTTGTCACCCCTCCACTTT.

The gene calls are TRBV5-1 and TRBJ2-2, with D maybe TRBD2 (5 bases). From germline, CDR1 is SGHRS and CDR2 YFSETQ. Trimming took off 0 bases at V and 7 bases at J, with 16 bases between the two ends. The CDR3 has 16 amino acids. The CDR3 nucleotides are TGCGCCAGCAGCTTGGCCGGGGTCGGAGTCGGCGGGGAGCTGTTTTTT. As protein: CASSLAGVGVGGELFF.

Written as DNA, the CDR3 is TGTGCCAGCAGCCGAGGACAGGGATTGACTGAAGCTTTCTTT. Its protein is CASSRGQGLTEAFF. The gene calls are TRBV11-3 and TRBJ1-1; 8 positions match TRBD1. The CDR3 totals 14 residues. Germline loops: CDR1 SGHNT, CDR2 YENEEA. Losses at the gene ends were 5 bases for V and 5 bases for J; bases not matched to a gene: 7.

The V and J genes are TRBV6-1 and TRBJ2-7; 11 positions match TRBD2. Germline V lookup: CDR1 MNHNS, CDR2 SASEGT. The J segment lost 8 bases and the V segment lost 3 bases, leaving 6 bases of the junction unmatched. The CDR3 is made up of 14 amino acids. CDR3: CASSDLLAGGKQYF. As DNA, the CDR3 is TGTGCCAGCAGTGATCTGCTAGCGGGGGGAAAGCAGTACTTC.

V usage is TRBV4-3 and J usage is TRBJ2-1; 7 nucleotides agree with TRBD2. This CDR3 is built from 16 residues. The trim removed 1 base at V and 5 bases at J, leaving 8 bases unmatched. The germline gives CDR1 LGHNA, CDR2 YSLEER. The DNA for the CDR3 is TGCGCCAGCAGCCAAGGCGGCGGGAGATCCCACAATGAGCAGTTCTTC. Protein sequence: CASSQGGGRSHNEQFF.

The rearrangement links TRBV6-5 to TRBJ1-5; D not resolved. Germline CDR1 and CDR2: MNHEY and SVGAGI. The CDR3 has 13 amino acids. The V end was cut by 7 bases, the J end by 2 bases, with 9 bases between. CDR3 sequence reads: CASTADGNQPQHF. CDR3 bases: TGTGCCAGCACCGCCGATGGCAATCAGCCCCAGCATTTT.

The V gene is TRBV6-6, the J gene TRBJ1-1, with a weak D call TRBD1 (6 bases). The CDR3 totals 13 residues. Per germline, CDR1 MNHNY and CDR2 SVGAGI (reference sequence). Trimming pared 5 bases from V and 5 bases from J, leaving 12 bases between. CDR3 amino acids: CASSPPQGTEAFF. CDR3 nucleotides: TGTGCCAGCAGTCCACCTCAGGGGACTGAAGCTTTCTTT.

The chain combines TRBV9 with TRBJ1-2; no reliable D call. This CDR3 has 16 residues. Germline V gives CDR1 SGDLS, CDR2 YYNGEE. Trimming removed 0 bases at V and 7 bases at J, with 19 bases between. The CDR3, as DNA: TGTGCCAGCAGCGTAGATTCTTTCCCCCGATTTGGTGGCTACACCTTC. It encodes CASSVDSFPRFGGYTF.

This chain links TRBV29-1 with TRBJ2-1; weak D call: TRBD1 (5 bases). The CDR3 has 11 residues. The germline V gene has CDR1 SQVTM and CDR2 ANQGSEA. With 6 bases removed from V and 7 bases from J, the gap between germline ends came to 10 bases. CDR3 nucleotide sequence: TGCAGCGTGTCAGGGATGAATGAGCAGTTCTTC. It specifies CSVSGMNEQFF.

This rearrangement joins TRBV6-5 to TRBJ2-7; D call uncertain. CDR1 and CDR2 from the germline V gene are MNHEY and SVGAGI. This CDR3 contains 14 residues. Trimming cost V 6 bases and J 2 bases, with 14 bases left between them. The CDR3 reads CASRSTESPYEQYF. The CDR3 bases are TGTGCCAGCAGGTCAACGGAGTCTCCCTACGAGCAGTACTTC.

The chain recombines TRBV20-1 with TRBJ1-1; a possible D gene is TRBD1 (5 bases). Between the trimmed V and J ends, which lost 3 bases and 1 base, there was a span of 12 bases. Germline CDR1 and CDR2: DFQATT and SNEGSKA (reference sequence). CDR3 length equals 14 residues. CDR3 DNA sequence: TGCAGTGCTAGTGATACGGGGGGGAACACTGAAGCTTTCTTT. It translates to CSASDTGGNTEAFF.

J is TRBJ2-2 and V is TRBV4-3; D perhaps matches TRBD2 (7 bases). V was clipped by 1 base and J by 7 bases, with 13 bases between them. CDR1 LGHNA and CDR2 YSLEER come from the germline V gene. CDR3 length: 15 residues. The CDR3: CASSQGGGGVGELFF. The CDR3 nucleotides read TGCGCCAGCAGCCAAGGCGGAGGGGGGGTCGGGGAGCTGTTTTTT.

The chain is built from TRBV27 and TRBJ1-2; the D gene is possibly TRBD1 (6 bases). The CDR3 is 14 amino acids. Trimming took off 2 bases at V and 8 bases at J, with 15 bases between the two ends. CDR1 is MNHEY and CDR2 is SMNVEV in the germline V gene (reference sequence). The CDR3 loop reads CASSLGGGVIGYTF. CDR3 coding DNA: TGTGCCAGCAGTTTAGGGGGGGGCGTCATAGGCTACACCTTC.

V usage is TRBV18 and J usage is TRBJ1-1, with TRBD1 matching 7 bases. The CDR3 covers 15 residues. Losses at the gene ends were 4 bases for V and 4 bases for J; bases not matched to a gene: 9. CDR1 KGHSH and CDR2 LQKENI come from the germline V gene. The CDR3 DNA sequence: TGTGCCAGCTCACAAAACAGGGGCCCGGGCACTGAAGCTTTCTTT. It is translated as CASSQNRGPGTEAFF.

The chain carries TRBV10-3 and TRBJ1-2, with TRBD1 as a possible D gene (5 bases). CDR1 and CDR2 from the germline V gene are ENHRY and SYGVKD. The length of the CDR3 is 16 residues. V was clipped by 10 bases and J by 2 bases, with 23 bases between them. CDR3 DNA: TGTGCCACCCTTCGTCCTGCACAGAAGGGGAACTATGGCTACACCTTC. This gives the protein CATLRPAQKGNYGYTF.

J is TRBJ2-5 and V is TRBV4-3, with a tentative D call TRBD2 (6 bases). Germline V gene lookup returns CDR1 LGHNA and CDR2 YSLEER. V was clipped by 1 base and J by 4 bases, with 7 bases between them. The CDR3 runs 13 residues. CDR3 region: CASSQGGGETQYF. CDR3 nucleotide sequence: TGCGCCAGCAGCCAAGGGGGAGGAGAGACCCAGTACTTC.

V is TRBV7-9 and J is TRBJ1-6; tentatively, D is TRBD1 (5 bases). The length of the CDR3 is 14 residues. Germline CDR1 is SEHNR and CDR2 is FQNEAQ (reference sequence). V was shortened by 1 base and J by 9 bases, with 10 bases between the two germline ends. As DNA, the CDR3 is TGTGCCAGCAGCTTAGAATGGGGGAGTTCACCCCTCCACTTT. This codes for CASSLEWGSSPLHF.